This passage covers 30 T cell receptor beta chains from one sample sequenced in a study of blood T cell repertoires in COVID-19. Data came from immunoSEQ multiplex PCR; TCRdb stores just in-frame clones and leaves some out. The data show around 460,000 clones, roughly 90% seen once. Sequencing was carried out using peripheral blood. These receptors were collected from a man aged 18 to 29 with COVID-19, enrolled during active disease.

The gene calls are TRBV27 and TRBJ1-4, with 10 bases matching TRBD1. The trim removed 8 bases at V and 2 bases at J, leaving 8 bases unmatched. Germline CDR1 and CDR2: MNHEY and SMNVEV (reference sequence). The CDR3 consists of 16 residues. This CDR3 reads CASRGQGFWTNEKLFF. Here the CDR3 DNA reads TGTGCCAGCCGGGGACAGGGGTTTTGGACTAATGAAAAACTGTTTTTT.

The chain is built from TRBV5-1 and TRBJ2-5, with D maybe TRBD2 (5 bases). CDR3 length equals 14 residues. Germline V gene sequence: CDR1 SGHRS, CDR2 YFSETQ. Trimming left V 4 bases short and J 1 base short, with 11 bases between. CDR3: CASSLSLAQETQYF. The CDR3 nucleotides read TGCGCCAGCAGCCTCAGTCTAGCCCAAGAGACCCAGTACTTC. The whole variable domain, remainder taken from reference TRBV5-1 and TRBJ2-5, is KAGVTQTPRYLIKTRGQQVTLSCSPISGHRSVSWYQQTPGQGLQFLFEYFSETQRNKGNFPGRFSGRQFSNSRSEMNVSTLELGDSALYLCASSLSLAQETQYFGPGTRLLVL.

For the CDR3, the DNA is TGTGCCAGCAGTGAAGGGGGGGGGAACGAGCAGTACTTC. Encoded protein: CASSEGGGNEQYF. The J gene is TRBJ2-7, the V gene TRBV6-1, with 7 positions matching TRBD2. Germline V lookup: CDR1 MNHNS, CDR2 SASEGT. V trimming: 1 base; J trimming: 5 bases; junction bases outside the gene matches: 2. This CDR3 is built from 13 residues.

V usage is TRBV25-1 and J usage is TRBJ2-3, with TRBD2 as a possible D gene (6 bases). The CDR3 runs to 16 residues. Per the germline V gene, CDR1 is MGHDK and CDR2 is SYGVNS. Trimming took 6 bases from V and 2 from J, leaving 18 bases between them. For the CDR3, the DNA is TGTGCCAGCAGCCCGCATGGCGGGACCGTCACAGATACGCAGTATTTT. Amino acid sequence: CASSPHGGTVTDTQYF.

The J gene is TRBJ2-1, the V gene TRBV18; TRBD2 is a possible D gene (6 bases). The CDR3 consists of 14 residues. Germline V gene data show CDR1 as KGHSH and CDR2 as LQKENI. The V gene lost 4 bases and the J gene lost 6 bases, with 13 bases spanning the gap. CDR3 sequence (DNA): TGTGCCAGCTCACGCGGGGTTCCCTCCAATGAGCAGTTCTTC. Translation gives CASSRGVPSNEQFF.

This clone has a single count. The chain couples TRBV6-5 to TRBJ2-7, with D perhaps TRBD1 (6 bases). In germline, CDR1 is MNHEY, CDR2 SVGAGI. Trimming cost V 2 bases and J 2 bases, with 7 bases left between them. The CDR3 sequence is 13 residues long. The CDR3 coding sequence is TGTGCCAGCAGTTACGAGGGGGCCTACGAGCAGTACTTC. Protein: CASSYEGAYEQYF.

The V and J genes are TRBV27 and TRBJ2-1; a weak D match, TRBD1 (6 bases). This CDR3 is built from 14 residues. V lost 8 bases to trimming and J lost 3 bases, with 14 bases between them. The germline V gene has CDR1 MNHEY and CDR2 SMNVEV (reference sequence). The CDR3 loop is CASRFRGNYNEQFF. The CDR3 DNA reads as TGTGCCAGCCGATTCAGGGGCAACTACAATGAGCAGTTCTTC.

The V call is TRBV28, the J call TRBJ2-1; 11 bases agree with TRBD2. From germline, CDR1 is MDHEN and CDR2 SYDVKM. CDR3 length: 15 residues. V trimming: 3 bases; J trimming: 4 bases; junction bases outside the gene matches: 2. This chain's CDR3 is CASSFRLAGYNEQFF. Here the CDR3 DNA reads TGTGCCAGCAGTTTTCGACTAGCGGGGTACAATGAGCAGTTCTTC.

The chain employs TRBV6-5 and TRBJ2-7, with D possibly being TRBD2 (6 bases). Trimming removed 6 bases at V and 2 bases at J, with 8 bases between. This CDR3 spans 12 amino acids. Germline assignment: CDR1 MNHEY and CDR2 SVGAGI. The CDR3 spells CASRTRTYEQYF. For the CDR3, the DNA is TGTGCCAGCAGGACTAGAACCTACGAGCAGTACTTC.

The genes are TRBV7-9 and TRBJ2-3, with no clear D. Between the trimmed V and J ends, which lost 6 bases and 2 bases, there was a span of 9 bases. Germline loops: CDR1 SEHNR, CDR2 FQNEAQ (reference sequence). The CDR3 runs 13 residues. The chain's CDR3 is CASRLPHTDTQYF. The CDR3 nucleotides are TGTGCCAGCAGGCTACCCCACACAGATACGCAGTATTTT.

The chain joins TRBV12-3 or TRBV12-4 to TRBJ2-3; D is unclear. The CDR3 runs to 13 residues. Trimming stripped 5 bases from V and 3 bases from J, with 9 bases between. CDR3 sequence: CASSKSQTDTQYF. CDR3 nucleotides: TGTGCCAGCAGTAAGAGCCAAACAGATACGCAGTATTTT.

The chain carries TRBV29-1 and TRBJ2-2; tentatively, D is TRBD2 (5 bases). Germline assignment: CDR1 SQVTM and CDR2 ANQGSEA. The V end lost 7 bases, the J end lost 1 base, and 13 bases lay between the germline ends. There are 14 residues in the CDR3. CDR3 amino acids: CSAGGLMNTGELFF. In DNA form, the CDR3 reads TGCAGCGCGGGCGGACTGATGAACACCGGGGAGCTGTTTTTT.

The chain combines TRBV18 with TRBJ2-1; the match to TRBD1 covers 11 bases. After removal of 8 bases from V and 8 bases from J, the junction contained 5 bases not matched to a gene. Per germline, CDR1 KGHSH and CDR2 LQKENI. This CDR3 is built from 13 residues. The DNA of the CDR3 is TGTGCCAGCCGGACAGGGGGCAGGGATGAGCAGTTCTTC. This gives the protein CASRTGGRDEQFF.

V and J are TRBV5-1 and TRBJ2-2; the D gene is possibly TRBD1 (6 bases). V was cut by 5 bases and J by 0 bases, with 14 bases left in between. This CDR3 is built from 16 residues. Germline lookup yields CDR1 SGHRS and CDR2 YFSETQ. The CDR3 is CASRPTGRANTGELFF. In nucleotides, the CDR3 is TGCGCCAGCAGACCGACAGGCCGGGCGAACACCGGGGAGCTGTTTTTT.

The gene calls are TRBV19 and TRBJ2-5; tentatively, D is TRBD1 (7 bases). The CDR3 sequence is 12 residues long. V lost 11 bases, J lost 3 bases, and 13 bases lay in between. Germline CDR1 reads LNHDA; CDR2 reads SQIVND (reference sequence). As DNA, the CDR3 is TGTGCCGCCCGGGGGACAGAAGAGACCCAGTACTTC. Protein: CAARGTEETQYF. Supplemented by reference TRBV19 and TRBJ2-5, the full variable domain reads DGGITQSPKYLFRKEGQNVTLSCEQNLNHDAMYWYRQDPGQGLRLIYYSQIVNDFQKGDIAEGYSVSREKKESFPLTVTSAQKNPTAFYLCAARGTEETQYFGPGTRLLVL.

This chain joins TRBV5-6 and TRBJ2-7; 9 positions agree with TRBD1. Germline values: CDR1 SGHDT, CDR2 YYEEEE. The CDR3 extends over 15 amino acids. The trim removed 2 bases at V and 4 bases at J, leaving 7 bases unmatched. In nucleotides, the CDR3 is TGTGCCAGCAGCTTTAGAGGGACAGGGATTTACGAGCAGTACTTC. It codes for CASSFRGTGIYEQYF. Supplemented by reference TRBV5-6 and TRBJ2-7, the full variable domain reads DAGVTQSPTHLIKTRGQQVTLRCSPKSGHDTVSWYQQALGQGPQFIFQYYEEEERQRGNFPDRFSGHQFPNYSSELNVNALLLGDSALYLCASSFRGTGIYEQYFGPGTRLTVT.

The rearrangement joins TRBV27 to TRBJ2-6; 12 nucleotides align to TRBD1. J was trimmed by 4 bases and V by 5 bases; bases with no gene match: 27. Germline CDR1 reads MNHEY; CDR2 reads SMNVEV (reference sequence). The CDR3 has 24 residues. The CDR3, as DNA: TGTGCCAGCAGTACGGGACAGGGGGCACCGGGAGACGGGAGGGCCCCCTTGGGGGCCAACGTCCTGACTTTC. This codes for CASSTGQGAPGDGRAPLGANVLTF.

This chain links TRBV29-1 with TRBJ2-7; 7 nucleotides agree with TRBD2. The germline CDR1 and CDR2 sequences are SQVTM and ANQGSEA. Unmatched junction bases numbered 3, after V lost 4 bases and J lost 0 bases. The CDR3 sequence is 13 residues long. CDR3 coding DNA: TGCAGCGTTGTGCGGGGGACCTCCTACGAGCAGTACTTC. Protein product: CSVVRGTSYEQYF.

CDR3: CASSPAMDRFYGYTF. The CDR3 DNA sequence: TGCGCCAGCAGCCCCGCTATGGACAGATTCTATGGCTACACCTTC. This chain connects TRBV4-1 to TRBJ1-2; possibly TRBD1 for D (6 bases). CDR1 and CDR2 (germline): MGHRA, YSYEKL. V lost 4 bases to trimming and J lost 4 bases, with 16 bases between them. This CDR3 contains 15 residues.

The V gene is TRBV7-9, the J gene TRBJ2-1, with TRBD2 matching over 9 bases. V lost 5 bases, J lost 7 bases, and 12 bases stayed unmatched. The V gene's germline CDR1 is SEHNR and CDR2 FQNEAQ (reference sequence). CDR3 length: 16 amino acids. The CDR3 DNA is TGTGCCAGCAGCCTGTTGTCAGCGGGGGGTTTAAATGAGCAGTTCTTC. It is translated as CASSLLSAGGLNEQFF.

As concerns this clone: An end of the junction does not agree with germline; a read error may underlie this. The chain joins TRBV19 to TRBJ2-1; D might be TRBD2 (6 bases). The CDR3 is made up of 19 amino acids. Germline-derived CDR1 and CDR2 are LNHDA and SQIVND (reference sequence). The CDR3 DNA is TGTACCAGTAGTATCAGCTTTCAACAGAAGGGAGTCGGGGGCAATGAGCAGTTCTTC. Its protein is CTSSISFQQKGVGGNEQFF.

The chain carries TRBV24-1 and TRBJ2-3, with D maybe TRBD2 (6 bases). Trimming left V 3 bases short and J 0 bases short, with 15 bases between. CDR3 length equals 17 residues. Germline V gene lookup returns CDR1 KGHDR and CDR2 SFDVKD. In nucleotides, the CDR3 is TGTGCCACCAGTGATCAAGGACCGGGAGATAGCACAGATACGCAGTATTTT. This codes for CATSDQGPGDSTDTQYF.

V gene TRBV10-3 combines with J gene TRBJ1-2; 10 bases agree with TRBD1. The CDR3 is 18 amino acids. Germline assignment: CDR1 ENHRY and CDR2 SYGVKD. The ends lost 3 bases at V and 1 base at J; junction bases unmatched: 11. Written as DNA, the CDR3 is TGTGCCATCAGTGAAGCCCGGGACAGGGGCCACATTAACTATGGCTACACCTTC. Translating it yields CAISEARDRGHINYGYTF.

The chain employs TRBV7-9 and TRBJ2-5; weak D call: TRBD1 (6 bases). CDR1 SEHNR and CDR2 FQNEAQ come from the germline V gene (reference sequence). The CDR3 spans 14 residues. Trimming pared 5 bases from V and 1 base from J, leaving 11 bases between. CDR3 amino acids: CASSPGDIQETQYF. In DNA, the CDR3 is TGTGCCAGCAGCCCAGGGGACATCCAAGAGACCCAGTACTTC.

This clone was picked up one time. This chain joins TRBV3-1 (or the pseudogene TRBV3-2) and TRBJ1-2; a weak D match, TRBD1 (5 bases). Trimming stripped 6 bases from V and 0 bases from J, with 14 bases between. The V gene's germline CDR1 is LGHDT and CDR2 YNNKEL (reference sequence). The CDR3 contains 15 residues. This CDR3 is CASRPGGYANYGYTF. Here the CDR3 DNA reads TGTGCCAGCAGACCCGGGGGGTACGCTAACTATGGCTACACCTTC.

This rearrangement joins TRBV5-5 to TRBJ2-7; 8 nucleotides match TRBD2. The CDR3 extends over 14 amino acids. V was pared by 3 bases and J by 2 bases, with 4 bases of the junction left unmatched. Germline-derived CDR1 and CDR2 are SGHKS and YYEKEE (reference sequence). As DNA, the CDR3 is TGTGCCAGCAGCTCCCCGGGGGGGCCCTACGAGCAGTACTTC. It yields the protein CASSSPGGPYEQYF.

The chain combines TRBV6-1 with TRBJ2-1; 11 nucleotides align to TRBD2. There are 17 residues in the CDR3. Unmatched junction bases numbered 9, after V lost 4 bases and J lost 4 bases. The germline gives CDR1 MNHNS, CDR2 SASEGT. CDR3 region: CASSGVAGGPSYNEQFF. The CDR3 DNA reads TGTGCCAGCAGTGGGGTAGCGGGAGGGCCGTCATACAATGAGCAGTTCTTC.

This chain uses TRBV11-2 with TRBJ2-7; perhaps TRBD2 as D (5 bases). CDR1 is SGHAT and CDR2 is FQNNGV in the germline V gene. The length of the CDR3 is 12 residues. V was clipped by 5 bases and J by 6 bases, with 11 bases between them. Written as DNA, the CDR3 is TGTGCCAGCAGCAAAGGACTGGGCGAGCAGTACTTC. As protein: CASSKGLGEQYF.

The gene calls are TRBV24-1 and TRBJ2-7; 8 nucleotides line up with TRBD1. This CDR3 region has 11 residues. Unmatched junction bases numbered 2, after V lost 11 bases and J lost 3 bases. Germline CDR1 reads KGHDR; CDR2 reads SFDVKD. This CDR3 is CASGQGYEQYF. Written as DNA, the CDR3 is TGTGCCAGTGGACAGGGCTACGAGCAGTACTTC.

The chain employs TRBV7-6 and TRBJ2-3; 15 nucleotides match TRBD2. Germline CDR1 is SGHVS and CDR2 is FNYEAQ. J was trimmed by 6 bases and V by 5 bases; bases with no gene match: 6. The CDR3 is 16 residues long. The CDR3 protein is CASSLGLAGGGDTQYF. CDR3 in DNA: TGTGCCAGCAGCCTAGGACTAGCGGGAGGGGGCGATACGCAGTATTTT.